This entry features one TCR beta chain sequence. This clonotype was seen many times. Its cognate antigen has yet to be identified. Base-call qualities are not available, and no considerably larger clone is one nucleotide away. The sample comes from a study of neurological immune-mediated disorders (dated by TCRdb to the late 2010s). Some background on the complete study: Peripheral blood TCR-beta repertoires from patients with HTLV-I-associated myelopathy (HAM/TSP), patients with multiple sclerosis, and healthy controls were compared in the study using UMI-based sequencing. Longitudinal samples, technical triplicates and paired sorted CD4+ and CD8+ T-cell subsets, alongside PBMC samples, were included among the roughly 100 TCR-beta libraries. Of the 68 subjects in the cohort, around 14 were HAM/TSP patients, about 34 were multiple sclerosis patients, and some 20 were healthy controls.

The junction shows trimming of 7 bases on V and 5 bases on J, plus 11 bases between the germline ends. Looking up the germline V gene (reference sequence) yields CDR1 MNHNY and CDR2 SVGAGI. CDR3 length: 12 amino acids, cysteine to phenylalanine. Left in the record is the CDR3 DNA by itself, 36 bases read in frame from the first base. cDNA was synthesized by template-switch 5'RACE using a primer with a 10-nucleotide random unique molecular identifier that tagged each TCR transcript. Every sequencing run yielded over 180 million TCR-beta sequences covering 15-18 subjects. The RNeasy kit was used for extraction of total RNA. Using the KAPA Real-time Library Amplification kit, TCR-beta VDJ regions were amplified with primers for the TCR constant region and the 5'RACE anchor. A first PCR added sample indexes and Illumina adaptors, and a second PCR then raised library yield. The roughly 650 bp TCR product was size-selected on a 2% E-gel SizeSelection system after Ampure bead purification. Before pooling, libraries had their quality checked on a Bioanalyzer, their concentration measured with Qubit, and their quantity determined with the Kapa Library Quantification kit. Libraries were sequenced paired-end 2 x 150 bp on an Illumina HiSeq 2500. To increase sequence diversity, roughly 24-32% phiX was spiked into each library pool. The study's own analysis went as follows. The quality-filtered reads were processed with the UMI-based MiGEC pipeline, whose error correction step removed more than 80% of the raw TCR sequences. IMGT germline references were used for alignment of VDJ genes, and clonotypes were defined by a unique CDR3 amino acid sequence together with V-J genes. Clonal expansion, Shannon diversity, and CDR3 relatedness (CalcPairwiseDistances, ClusterSamples) were evaluated with VDJtools, and phylogenetic trees were built with CLCbio workbench. A clone was classed as expanded if it had 8 or more unique UMIs, a cutoff based on coefficient-of-variation modelling across technical triplicates. TCRdb reprocessed the public reads (quality trimming at Q25 with fastp, clone calling with MiXCR) and kept in-frame beta chains. Here each entry gathers all rows of one CDR3 protein and keeps the most common genes and DNA. The V and J calls were determined by TCRdb, not by the authors. For this sample there are approximately 50,000 distinct CDR3 sequences; approximately 10% appear just once. The top ten hold less than 6% of the sample.

For unsorted PBMC libraries, 2 million PBMCs were used after storage in RNAlater at -80 degrees C until RNA extraction. PBMCs were separated from peripheral blood using Ficoll-Hypaque density gradient centrifugation and then cryopreserved in liquid nitrogen. Overall study results and their limits: TCR clonal expansion was greatest in HAM/TSP patients and smallest in MS patients, who ranked below even healthy controls. Expanded clones from different subjects shared no identical CDR3 amino acid sequences, which suggests that TCR-beta repertoires were private in all groups.

Sequenced sample: PBMCs. Recombination joined TRBV6-6 with TRBJ2-5; TRBD2 is possibly the D segment (5 matching bases). The source is a man aged 65 to 79 with HTLV-1-associated myelopathy (HAM/TSP). The CDR3 amino acid sequence is: CASIRGCETQYF. DNA sequence: TGTGCCAGCATCCGGGGTTGCGAGACCCAGTACTTC.